The 8 T cell receptor beta chains below all came from one sample that was sequenced in a study of blood T cells in healthy people across ages. A J-beta primer mix and a sample-barcoded 5' primer were used in a second PCR of about 7 to 12 cycles. Using its own MiXCR run on the 5' RACE reads, TCRdb lists one record per CDR3 protein. This table holds 450,000 to 700,000 distinct CDR3 sequences, roughly 28% found once. Sequencing was performed on blood. The receptors here all came from a woman between 70 and 85 years old in good health.

There are a few counts of this clonotype. The CDR3 nucleotides read TGTGCCAGCAGTTACGGGCAACAAGAGACCCAGTACTTC. Translating it yields CASSYGQQETQYF. The chain is built from TRBV6-2 or TRBV6-3 and TRBJ2-5, with D uncertain. This CDR3 contains 13 residues. V lost 2 bases and J 2 bases, leaving 6 bases between the germline ends. Germline-derived CDR1 and CDR2 are MNHEY and SVGEGT.

V gene TRBV27 combines with J gene TRBJ1-2; TRBD1 is a possible D gene (5 bases). Germline assignment: CDR1 MNHEY and CDR2 SMNVEV (reference sequence). The CDR3 is 19 residues long. Trimming stripped 3 bases from V and 5 bases from J, with 28 bases between. The CDR3 loop reads CASSLIKGRGVVHRYGYTF. CDR3 in DNA: TGTGCCAGCAGTTTGATTAAAGGGAGAGGGGTCGTCCATCGGTATGGCTACACCTTC.

The genes are TRBV5-1 and TRBJ2-2, with TRBD1 matching 7 bases. Germline loops: CDR1 SGHRS, CDR2 YFSETQ. This CDR3 has 15 residues. Germline trimming cut 6 bases from V and 6 bases from J; bases unmatched to any gene: 11. The chain's CDR3 is CASTEGQGDAGELFF. The CDR3 coding sequence is TGCGCCAGCACTGAAGGGCAGGGGGATGCCGGGGAGCTGTTTTTT.

This clonotype was counted only a few times. The chain links TRBV5-1 to TRBJ2-7; D is undetermined. Germline assignment: CDR1 SGHRS and CDR2 YFSETQ. Trimming removed 5 bases at V and 8 bases at J, with 20 bases between. There are 14 residues in the CDR3. The DNA for the CDR3 is TGCGCCAGCAGACAACCTTCCCTATCTGAAAAGCAGTACTTC. This codes for CASRQPSLSEKQYF.

This chain joins TRBV4-1 and TRBJ2-5; 7 bases line up with TRBD2. The closer fit of TRBJ2-1 to the DNA end suggests the J call may be wrong. There are 15 residues in the CDR3. CDR1 and CDR2 from the germline V gene are MGHRA and YSYEKL. The CDR3 is CASSPPGAGVSEQFF. In DNA, the CDR3 is TGCGCCAGCAGCCCACCAGGTGCGGGGGTATCTGAGCAGTTCTTC.

This chain connects TRBV20-1 to TRBJ1-1; D not resolved. In germline, CDR1 is DFQATT, CDR2 SNEGSKA (reference sequence). Trimming cost V 6 bases and J 2 bases, with 13 bases left between them. The CDR3 runs to 13 residues. The CDR3 DNA reads as TGCAGTGCCCCCAACACAGTTAACACTGAAGCTTTCTTT. Residues: CSAPNTVNTEAFF.

The V call is TRBV20-1, the J call TRBJ2-5; 9 bases are a match to TRBD1. The ends lost 5 bases at V and 5 bases at J; junction bases unmatched: 6. The CDR3 is 13 residues long. Germline V CDR1 and CDR2: DFQATT, SNEGSKA (reference sequence). The CDR3 DNA reads as TGCAGTGCTGACAGGGGGTCCAGGGAGACCCAGTACTTC. Amino acid sequence: CSADRGSRETQYF.

The sample holds a few counts of this clonotype. A much bigger clone sits one base away, suggesting this may be a read error. This rearrangement joins TRBV3-1 to TRBJ2-1; no definite D call. V lost 5 bases, J lost 4 bases, and 3 bases lay in between. CDR3 length: 11 amino acids. Germline assignment: CDR1 LGHDT and CDR2 YNNKEL (reference sequence). The CDR3 nucleotides read TGTGCCAGCAGCATATACAATGAGCAGTTCTTC. Translation: CASSIYNEQFF.